The clone carrying this T cell receptor beta chain was detected only once. Its antigen remains unknown. This entry comes from a study of a mutant IDH1 vaccine in newly diagnosed glioma. As for the study in general: Treated patients, about 60% male and approximately 38% female, averaged roughly 40 years of age. Before enrollment, the patients had been treated with radiotherapy alone, temozolomide alone, or both together. Most of them had received both. Study-level results: Researchers report vaccine-induced immune responses in over 90% of patients. Among top peripheral T cell clonotypes, changes seemed unrelated to pseudoprogression.

Trimming removed 3 bases at V and 6 bases at J, with 11 bases between. Germline CDR1 and CDR2: MDHEN and SYDVKM. CDR3 length equals 14 residues. Sequencing was performed with immunoSEQ multiplex PCR; in TCRdb, only in-frame clones are kept and a portion is missing. The data contain 30,000 or so clones, approximately 90% of them singletons. Time point here: baseline, week 1 (first vaccination visit). Treatment reported: pre-vaccination baseline after standard-of-care therapy. V usage is TRBV28 and J usage is TRBJ1-4, with a possible D match to TRBD1 (6 bases). The sequenced sample was PBMCs, obtained from a glioma patient treated with radiotherapy, temozolomide or both. The source is a middle-aged woman with glioma. DNA for the CDR3: TGTGCCAGCAGTTTTGGGCAGGGGTATGAAAAACTGTTTTTT. Encoded protein: CASSFGQGYEKLFF. Full variable domain (rest looked up from reference TRBV28 and TRBJ1-4): DVKVTQSSRYLVKRTGEKVFLECVQDMDHENMFWYRQDPGLGLRLIYFSYDVKMKEKGDIPEGYSVSREKKERFSLILESASTNQTSMYLCASSFGQGYEKLFFGSGTQLSVL.